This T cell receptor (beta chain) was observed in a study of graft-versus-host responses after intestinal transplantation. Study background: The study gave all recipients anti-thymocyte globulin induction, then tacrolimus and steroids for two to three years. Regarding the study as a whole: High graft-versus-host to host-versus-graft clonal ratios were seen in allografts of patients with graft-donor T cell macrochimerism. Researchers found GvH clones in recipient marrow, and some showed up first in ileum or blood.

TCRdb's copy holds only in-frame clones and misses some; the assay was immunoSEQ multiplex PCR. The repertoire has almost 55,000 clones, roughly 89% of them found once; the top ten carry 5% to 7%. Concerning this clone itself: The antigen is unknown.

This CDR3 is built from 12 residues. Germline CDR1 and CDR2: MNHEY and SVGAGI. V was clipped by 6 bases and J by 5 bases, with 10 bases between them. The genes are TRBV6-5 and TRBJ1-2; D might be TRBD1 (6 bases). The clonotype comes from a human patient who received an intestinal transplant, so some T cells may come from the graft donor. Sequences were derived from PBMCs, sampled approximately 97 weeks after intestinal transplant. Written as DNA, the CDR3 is TGTGCCAGCAGGCCCACAGGGTATGGCTACACCTTC. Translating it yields CASRPTGYGYTF.